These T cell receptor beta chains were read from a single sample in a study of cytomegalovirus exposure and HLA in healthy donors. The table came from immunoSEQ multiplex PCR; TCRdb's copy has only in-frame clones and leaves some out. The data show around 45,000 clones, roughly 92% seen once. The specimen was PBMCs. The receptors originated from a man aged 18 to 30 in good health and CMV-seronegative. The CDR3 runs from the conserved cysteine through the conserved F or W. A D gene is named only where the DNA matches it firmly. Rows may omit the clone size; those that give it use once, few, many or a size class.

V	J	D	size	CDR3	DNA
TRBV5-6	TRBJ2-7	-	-	CASTPGNTRASEQYF	TGTGCCAGCACCCCGGGAAACACTAGGGCCTCCGAGCAGTACTTC
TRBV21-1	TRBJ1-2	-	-	CASSRGTGGDYGYTF	TGTGCCAGCAGCAGGGGCACGGGGGGAGACTATGGCTACACCTTC
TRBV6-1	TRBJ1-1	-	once	CASSPGGNTEAFF	TGTGCCAGCAGCCCCGGGGGGAACACTGAAGCTTTCTTT
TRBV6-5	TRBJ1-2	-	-	CASSYHELNYGYTF	TGTGCCAGCAGTTACCATGAGCTTAACTATGGCTACACCTTC
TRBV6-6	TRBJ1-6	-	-	CASSYSGHNSPLHF	TGTGCCAGCAGTTACTCTGGCCACAATTCACCCCTCCACTTT
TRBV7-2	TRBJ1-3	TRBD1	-	CASSFAPTGGGGNTIYF	TGTGCCAGCAGCTTCGCCCCGACAGGGGGTGGGGGAAACACCATATATTTT
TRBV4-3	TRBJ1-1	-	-	CASSQDNWTEAFF	TGCGCCAGCAGCCAAGATAACTGGACTGAAGCTTTCTTT
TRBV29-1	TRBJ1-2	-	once	CSVEDLPTGDQPANYGYTF	TGCAGCGTTGAAGATCTGCCGACAGGCGACCAACCGGCTAACTATGGCTACACCTTC
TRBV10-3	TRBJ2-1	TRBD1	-	CAISESSGQGAGEQFF	TGTGCCATCAGTGAGTCGTCGGGACAGGGGGCTGGCGAGCAGTTCTTC
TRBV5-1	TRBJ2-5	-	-	CASSYSGQETQYF	TGCGCCAGCAGCTATTCAGGCCAAGAGACCCAGTACTTC
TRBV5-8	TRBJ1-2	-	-	CASSLSPGQGGYTF	TGTGCCAGCAGCTTGAGCCCCGGCCAGGGAGGCTACACCTTC
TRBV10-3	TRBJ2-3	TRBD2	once	CAISDPLAGADTQYF	TGTGCCATCAGTGATCCCCTAGCGGGAGCAGATACGCAGTATTTT
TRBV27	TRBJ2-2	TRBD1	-	CASPSPGGSGELFF	TGTGCCAGTCCCTCTCCAGGGGGCAGCGGGGAGCTGTTTTTT
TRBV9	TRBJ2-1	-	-	CASSPRGGAANEQFF	TGTGCCAGCAGCCCTAGGGGGGGCGCGGCTAATGAGCAGTTCTTC
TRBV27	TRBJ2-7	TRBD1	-	CASSQGAVGEQYF	TGTGCCAGCAGTCAGGGGGCCGTCGGCGAGCAGTACTTC
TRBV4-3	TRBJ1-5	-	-	CASSQDNGGAQPQHF	TGCGCCAGCAGCCAAGATAACGGAGGGGCTCAGCCCCAGCATTTT
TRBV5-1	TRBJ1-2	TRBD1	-	CASKGGATSGYTF	TGCGCCAGTAAAGGGGGCGCGACGTCTGGCTACACCTTC
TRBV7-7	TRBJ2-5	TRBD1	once	CASSPPSTGGAETQYF	TGTGCTAGCAGTCCCCCATCGACAGGGGGCGCAGAGACCCAGTACTTC
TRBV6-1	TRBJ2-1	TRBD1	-	CASSVDRVAGSYNEQFF	TGTGCCAGCAGTGTGGACAGGGTGGCTGGCTCCTACAATGAGCAGTTCTTC
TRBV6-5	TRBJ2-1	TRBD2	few	CASSPGLAGYNEQFF	TGTGCCAGCAGCCCCGGACTAGCGGGTTACAATGAGCAGTTCTTC
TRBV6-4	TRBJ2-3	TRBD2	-	CASSPGLGGDTQYF	TGTGCCAGCAGTCCGGGACTAGGGGGAGATACGCAGTATTTT
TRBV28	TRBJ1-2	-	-	CASSRGGQGGYGYTF	TGTGCCAGCAGCAGAGGCGGGCAGGGAGGCTATGGCTACACCTTC
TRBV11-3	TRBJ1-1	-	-	CASSFNRNTEAFF	TGTGCCAGCAGCTTTAATAGGAACACTGAAGCTTTCTTT
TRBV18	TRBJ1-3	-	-	CASSPRFSGISGNTIYF	TGTGCCAGCTCACCACGGTTTTCAGGAATCTCTGGAAACACCATATATTTT
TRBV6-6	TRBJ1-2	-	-	CASMRSGYTF	TGTGCCAGCATGAGGAGTGGCTACACCTTC
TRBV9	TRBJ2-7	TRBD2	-	CASSPPLTTSDEQYF	TGTGCCAGCAGCCCACCCCTAACGACTAGCGACGAGCAGTACTTC
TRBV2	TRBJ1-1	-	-	CASSEARGEQAEAFF	TGTGCCAGCAGTGAAGCGCGGGGGGAACAAGCTGAAGCTTTCTTT
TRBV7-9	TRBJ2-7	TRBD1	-	CASSFTGGGYEQYF	TGTGCCAGCAGCTTTACAGGGGGCGGCTACGAGCAGTACTTC
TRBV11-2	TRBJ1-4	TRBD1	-	CASSRDRVDEKLFF	TGTGCCAGCAGCAGGGACAGGGTTGATGAAAAACTGTTTTTT
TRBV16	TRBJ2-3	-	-	CASSQSGRISDTQYF	TGTGCCAGCAGCCAATCTGGCAGAATATCAGATACGCAGTATTTT
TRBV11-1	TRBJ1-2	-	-	CASSPDNNYGYTF	TGTGCCAGCAGCCCAGACAATAACTATGGCTACACCTTC
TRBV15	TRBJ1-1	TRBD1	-	CATSRDRGRGRGMNTEAFF	TGTGCCACCAGCAGAGACAGGGGCAGGGGGCGAGGCATGAACACTGAAGCTTTCTTT
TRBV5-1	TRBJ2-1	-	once	CASMTTGIEQFF	TGCGCCAGCATGACAACAGGGATAGAGCAGTTCTTC
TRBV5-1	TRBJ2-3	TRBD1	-	CASSLEGDRSTDTQYF	TGCGCCAGCAGCTTGGAGGGGGACAGGAGCACAGATACGCAGTATTTT
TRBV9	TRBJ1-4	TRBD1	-	CASSAGAGGEKLFF	TGTGCCAGCAGCGCAGGGGCAGGGGGTGAAAAACTGTTTTTT
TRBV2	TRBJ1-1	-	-	CASSLQMNTEAFF	TGTGCCAGCAGCCTCCAGATGAACACTGAAGCTTTCTTT
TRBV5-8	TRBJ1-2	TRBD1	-	CASSLTGVYGYTF	TGTGCCAGCAGCTTAACAGGGGTCTATGGCTACACCTTC
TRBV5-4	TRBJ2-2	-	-	CASSQPQTGNTGELFF	TGTGCCAGCAGCCAACCCCAGACAGGGAACACCGGGGAGCTGTTTTTT
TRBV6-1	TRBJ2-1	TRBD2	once	CAGKLAGGFNEQFF	TGTGCCGGGAAACTAGCGGGGGGATTCAATGAGCAGTTCTTC
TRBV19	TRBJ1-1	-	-	CASSIRVSNTEAFF	TGTGCCAGTAGTATCCGAGTCTCTAACACTGAAGCTTTCTTT
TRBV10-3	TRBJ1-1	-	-	CAISDSGRNTEAFF	TGTGCCATCAGTGACTCGGGAAGGAACACTGAAGCTTTCTTT
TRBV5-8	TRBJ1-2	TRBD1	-	CASSFSPRGQGYTF	TGTGCCAGCAGCTTTTCTCCCAGGGGGCAAGGCTACACCTTC
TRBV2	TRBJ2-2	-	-	CASSRTKNTGELFF	TGTGCCAGCAGTCGGACAAAGAACACCGGGGAGCTGTTTTTT
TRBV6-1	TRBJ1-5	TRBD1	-	CASSGDRVQPQHF	TGTGCCAGCAGTGGGGACAGGGTTCAGCCCCAGCATTTT
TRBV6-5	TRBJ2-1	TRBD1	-	CASTRDSNSYNEQFF	TGTGCCAGCACCCGGGACAGTAACTCCTACAATGAGCAGTTCTTC
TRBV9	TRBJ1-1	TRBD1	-	CASSAFRGKNTEAFF	TGTGCCAGCAGCGCCTTCAGGGGGAAGAACACTGAAGCTTTCTTT
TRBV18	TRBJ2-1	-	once	CASSPKGLHYNEQFF	TGTGCCAGCTCACCGAAGGGACTGCACTACAATGAGCAGTTCTTC
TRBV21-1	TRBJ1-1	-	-	CASSKASGFMNTEAFF	TGTGCCAGCAGCAAAGCCTCGGGGTTCATGAACACTGAAGCTTTCTTT
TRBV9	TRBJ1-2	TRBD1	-	CASSVAAQGAGYTF	TGTGCCAGCAGCGTAGCCGCTCAGGGGGCGGGCTACACCTTC
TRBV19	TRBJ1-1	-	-	CASSMSGNTEAFF	TGTGCCAGTAGTATGTCGGGGAACACTGAAGCTTTCTTT
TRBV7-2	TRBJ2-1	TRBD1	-	CASSSLGTANEQFF	TGTGCCAGCAGCTCACTTGGGACAGCCAATGAGCAGTTCTTC
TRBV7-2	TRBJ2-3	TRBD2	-	CASSTGTSRVTQYF	TGTGCCAGCAGCACCGGGACTAGTCGTGTTACGCAGTATTTT
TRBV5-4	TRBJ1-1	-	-	CASSWSTGAITEAFF	TGTGCCAGCAGCTGGAGTACGGGTGCTATCACTGAAGCTTTCTTT
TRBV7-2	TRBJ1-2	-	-	CASSHEAGHGYTF	TGTGCCAGCAGCCATGAGGCAGGGCATGGCTACACCTTC
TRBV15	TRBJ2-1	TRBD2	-	CATSREAGAYNEQFF	TGTGCCACCAGCAGAGAAGCGGGAGCCTACAATGAGCAGTTCTTC
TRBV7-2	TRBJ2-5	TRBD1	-	CASSFRGLGETQYF	TGTGCCAGCAGCTTCAGGGGGCTCGGAGAGACCCAGTACTTC
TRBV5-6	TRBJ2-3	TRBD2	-	CASSLDLAGFTDTQYF	TGTGCCAGCAGCTTGGATCTAGCGGGTTTCACAGATACGCAGTATTTT
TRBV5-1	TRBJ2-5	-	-	CASSITRMGETQYF	TGCGCCAGCAGCATCACTAGAATGGGAGAGACCCAGTACTTC
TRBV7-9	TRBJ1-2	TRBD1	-	CASSLGTAYTF	TGTGCCAGCAGCCTTGGGACAGCCTACACCTTC
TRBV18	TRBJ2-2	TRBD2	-	CASSPQTSGHTGELFF	TGTGCCAGCTCACCACAGACTAGCGGTCATACCGGGGAGCTGTTTTTT